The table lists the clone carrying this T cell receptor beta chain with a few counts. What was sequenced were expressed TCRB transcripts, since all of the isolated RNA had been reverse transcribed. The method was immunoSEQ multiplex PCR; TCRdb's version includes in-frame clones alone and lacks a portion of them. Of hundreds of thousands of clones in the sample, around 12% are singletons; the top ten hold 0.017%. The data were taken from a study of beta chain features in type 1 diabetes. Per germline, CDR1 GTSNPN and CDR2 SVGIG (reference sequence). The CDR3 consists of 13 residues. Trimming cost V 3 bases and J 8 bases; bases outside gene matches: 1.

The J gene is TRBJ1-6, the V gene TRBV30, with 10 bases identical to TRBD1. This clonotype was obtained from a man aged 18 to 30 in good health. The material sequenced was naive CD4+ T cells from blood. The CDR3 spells CAWRGTGDSPLHF. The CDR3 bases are TGTGCCTGGAGGGGGACAGGGGATTCACCCCTCCACTTT.